The 12 T cell receptor beta chains reported below all come from one sample, sequenced in a study of T cells in women clearing cervical HPV infection. Sequencing was performed with immunoSEQ multiplex PCR; in TCRdb, only in-frame clones are kept and a portion is missing. Its listing shows about 20,000 clones. The sequenced material came from blood buffy coat. All receptors derive from a woman between 18 and 70 years old with a cervical HPV16 infection that either progressed to CIN3+ or cleared (not recorded which).

About this clone itself: Coverage ceases 3 residues before the CDR3 finishes, and the germline J gene fills in the end. The rearrangement joins TRBV7-9 to TRBJ1-2; maybe TRBD1 (6 bases). This CDR3 is built from 14 residues. Germline V lookup: CDR1 SEHNR, CDR2 FQNEAQ (reference sequence). CDR3 DNA (partial): TGTGCCAGCAGCCAACTAGCGGGAGGGGGTGAC. Translation gives CASSQLAGGGD. From start to end, the CDR3 is CASSQLAGGGDYTF.

Details on this clone: The CDR3 end is not reached by the read, which stops 3 residues before it; the germline J gene fills it in. The V call is TRBV6-2 or TRBV6-3, the J call TRBJ2-5, with 8 nucleotides matching TRBD1. V lost 2 bases, J lost 5 bases, and 1 base stayed unmatched. The CDR3 consists of 13 residues. Germline lookup yields CDR1 MNHEY and CDR2 SVGEGT. The sequenced CDR3 bases are TGTGCCAGCAGTTACAACAGGGGGGAGACC. It translates to CASSYNRGET. The full-length CDR3 reads as CASSYNRGETQYF.

For this clone: Coverage ceases 3 residues before the CDR3 finishes, and the germline J gene fills in the end. The V and J genes are TRBV7-9 and TRBJ2-7, with TRBD1 identical over 8 bases. The CDR3 contains 15 residues. CDR1 and CDR2 (germline): SEHNR, FQNEAQ (reference sequence). J lost 2 bases, V lost 6 bases, and 9 bases had no gene match. The CDR3 bases that were read are TGTGCCAGCAGGCCCGCCGGGACAGGTACCTACGAG. Protein sequence: CASRPAGTGTYE. The entire CDR3 reads CASRPAGTGTYEQYF.

About this clone: The sequence runs out 3 residues before the end of the CDR3; the remainder is reconstructed from the germline J gene. The chain links TRBV11-2 to TRBJ1-2; D is unresolved. The CDR3 extends over 13 amino acids. Per the germline V gene, CDR1 is SGHAT and CDR2 is FQNNGV. CDR3 bases read: TGTGCCAGCAGCTTAATCAATCACAATGAC. This gives the protein CASSLINHND. The whole CDR3 sequence is CASSLINHNDYTF.

Turning to this clone: The CDR3 end is not reached by the read, which stops 3 residues before it; the germline J gene fills it in. The V call is TRBV29-1, the J call TRBJ1-1; 7 positions agree with TRBD1. CDR1 and CDR2 (germline): SQVTM, ANQGSEA. The CDR3 is 15 amino acids. V gave up 6 bases and J gave up 1 base; unmatched junction bases: 11. The CDR3 here is CSVPLGGQPNTEAFF. CDR3 DNA (partial): TGCAGCGTCCCGCTGGGGGGACAGCCGAACACTGAA. The variable domain in full, with the rest retrieved from reference TRBV29-1 and TRBJ1-1, is SAVISQKPSRDICQRGTSLTIQCQVDSQVTMMFWYRQQPGQSLTLIATANQGSEATYESGFVIDKFPISRPNLTFSTLTVSNMSPEDSSIYLCSVPLGGQPNTEAFFGQGTRLTVV.

On this clone itself: The CDR3 is cut off 3 residues early in the read; its end comes from the germline J gene. The chain links TRBV6-2 or TRBV6-3 to TRBJ2-1; a possible D gene is TRBD2 (5 bases). Germline V lookup: CDR1 MNHEY, CDR2 SVGEGT. Trimming left V 5 bases short and J 4 bases short, with 12 bases between. The length of the CDR3 is 14 residues. CDR3 amino acids: CASSTRTHYNEQFF. The sequenced CDR3 bases are TGTGCCAGCAGTACTCGGACTCATTACAATGAG.

Points on this clone: Its ends do not fully match the called genes, so a read error is possible. The CDR3 goes on 3 residues after the read ends, and that part is filled in from the germline J gene. The chain uses TRBV4-2 and TRBJ2-7; 15 nucleotides agree with TRBD2. This CDR3 spans 18 amino acids. Germline CDR1 LGHNA, CDR2 YNFKEQ. This chain's CDR3 is CASSLGLAGGGPSYEQYF. The CDR3 DNA, read in part, is TGCGCCAGCAGCCTAGGACTAGCGGGAGGGGGGCCCTCCTACGAG.

In the case of this clone: The missing CDR3 end, 3 residues past where the read stops, is filled in from the germline J gene. The chain carries TRBV20-1 and TRBJ1-4, with 8 nucleotides matching TRBD1. Germline-derived CDR1 and CDR2 are DFQATT and SNEGSKA (reference sequence). The CDR3 is made up of 14 amino acids. After removal of 6 bases from V and 4 bases from J, the junction contained 7 bases not matched to a gene. The CDR3 bases that were read are TGCAGTGCACGGCAGGGGGCCCATAATGAAAAA. Translation: CSARQGAHNEK. The whole CDR3 sequence reads CSARQGAHNEKLFF.

A remark on this clone: With the read ending 3 residues before the CDR3 end, the germline J gene is used to fill in that end. The V call is TRBV20-1, the J call TRBJ2-3, with 12 bases fitting TRBD2. The CDR3 totals 15 residues. Germline-derived CDR1 and CDR2 are DFQATT and SNEGSKA (reference sequence). With 5 bases clipped from V and 2 bases from J, the junction kept 5 bases outside the gene matches. The CDR3 spells CSAPTSGGLTDTQYF. The covered CDR3 bases are TGCAGTGCTCCGACTAGCGGGGGCCTCACAGATACG.

Points on this clone: Read coverage stops 3 residues before the CDR3 terminus; the germline J gene supplies the remainder. The chain is built from TRBV4-1 and TRBJ2-7; D call uncertain. The CDR3 extends over 13 amino acids. The V end was cut by 4 bases, the J end by 5 bases, with 12 bases between. Germline CDR1 and CDR2: MGHRA and YSYEKL. CDR3 in amino acids: CASSPGLWDEQYF. The CDR3 DNA, read in part, is TGCGCCAGCAGCCCAGGCCTTTGGGACGAG.

As concerns this clone: The CDR3 extends 3 residues past the end of the read, so its final part is completed from the germline J gene. This chain connects TRBV20-1 to TRBJ2-7, with D possibly matching TRBD1 (5 bases). Trimming removed 6 bases from V and 2 bases from J, with 14 bases in between. Germline CDR1 DFQATT, CDR2 SNEGSKA (reference sequence). The CDR3 totals 13 residues. CDR3 loop: CSAVRQNTYEQYF. The CDR3 DNA, read in part, is TGCAGTGCCGTAAGACAGAATACCTACGAG.

In the case of this clone: The read comes to an end 3 residues before the CDR3 does, leaving the germline J gene to fill in the end. The chain joins TRBV18 to TRBJ2-7; 8 bases are shared with TRBD2. The CDR3 extends over 17 amino acids. The junction had 9 bases not matched to a gene; V was cut back by 2 bases and J by 0 bases. Germline-derived CDR1 and CDR2 are KGHSH and LQKENI. This CDR3 reads CASSPLTLAGHSYEQYF. Incomplete CDR3 DNA: TGTGCCAGCTCACCATTGACTCTAGCGGGCCACTCCTACGAG.